One TCR beta chain is described in this entry. Antigen specificity is unknown. TCRdb ran MiXCR on the multiplex PCR reads and lists one entry per CDR3 protein. The sample lists 30,000 to 35,000 distinct CDR3 sequences; 60% to 80% were seen once. These data come from a study of breast tumors, draining lymph nodes, adjacent tissues. Whole-study results and caveats: Data fit most tumor T cells coming from lymph node, expanding in tumor.

From germline, CDR1 is SEHNR and CDR2 FQNEAQ (reference sequence). Germline trimming cut 3 bases from V and 0 bases from J; bases unmatched to any gene: 4. CDR3 length equals 16 residues. This chain joins TRBV7-9 and TRBJ2-2, with TRBD1 matching over 7 bases. Sequenced: breast tumor tissue. The sequence derives from a female donor with breast cancer. Some clones in this sample may be carry-over from other donors' samples. The CDR3 sequence: CASSLRGTANTGELFF. Here the CDR3 DNA reads TGTGCCAGCAGCTTGAGGGGGACAGCGAACACCGGGGAGCTGTTTTTT.